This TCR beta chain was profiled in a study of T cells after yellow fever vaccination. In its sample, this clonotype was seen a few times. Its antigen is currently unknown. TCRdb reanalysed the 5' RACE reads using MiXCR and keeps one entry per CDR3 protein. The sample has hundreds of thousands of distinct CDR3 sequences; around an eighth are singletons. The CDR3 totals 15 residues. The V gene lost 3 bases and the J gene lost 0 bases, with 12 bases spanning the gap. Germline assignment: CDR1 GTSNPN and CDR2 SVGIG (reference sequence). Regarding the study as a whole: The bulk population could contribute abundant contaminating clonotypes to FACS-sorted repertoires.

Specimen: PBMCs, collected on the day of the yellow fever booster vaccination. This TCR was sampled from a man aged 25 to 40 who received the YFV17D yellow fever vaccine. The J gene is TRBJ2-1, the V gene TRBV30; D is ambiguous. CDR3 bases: TGTGCCTGGAGAGAGTATGTCAGCTCCTACAATGAGCAGTTCTTC. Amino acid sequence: CAWREYVSSYNEQFF.